These 19 T cell receptor beta chains originate from one sample sequenced in a study of Ad26.COV2.S vaccination and SARS-CoV-2 variants. Treatment indicated: about 20 received Ad26.COV2.S at low or high dose, single or two shots; about 5 received placebo; per-sample allocation not given. Specimens were obtained on day 63 following the first vaccine or placebo injection. Sequencing used immunoSEQ multiplex PCR; TCRdb keeps in-frame clones, though not all of them. Among some 240,000 clones listed, around nine tenths were seen once. Sequencing was performed on peripheral blood, taken in a trial of Ad26.COV2.S vaccine versus placebo. The receptors were sampled from a person between 18 and 65 years old who received the Ad26.COV2.S COVID-19 vaccine or a placebo.

This clone turned up a few times. The chain couples TRBV19 to TRBJ2-6, with 9 bases lining up with TRBD1. V gave up 7 bases and J gave up 4 bases; unmatched junction bases: 17. Looked up from germline, CDR1 is LNHDA and CDR2 is SQIVND (reference sequence). The CDR3 has 19 residues. CDR3 sequence (DNA): TGTGCCAGTACCCTCTTCTGGACAGGGGCGGCCCCCGGGGCCAACGTCCTGACTTTC. It translates to CASTLFWTGAAPGANVLTF.

The chain combines TRBV10-3 with TRBJ1-5; the match to TRBD1 covers 9 bases. The CDR3 totals 15 residues. CDR1 and CDR2 from the germline V gene are ENHRY and SYGVKD. V dropped 3 bases and J dropped 3; count of bases not matched to a gene: 3. The DNA for the CDR3 is TGTGCCATCAGTGACGGGACAGGGAACAATCAGCCCCAGCATTTT. It codes for CAISDGTGNNQPQHF.

CDR3 residues: CATSDSDPSAGGPDTQYF. In DNA form, the CDR3 reads TGTGCCACCAGTGACTCCGATCCTTCAGCGGGAGGGCCGGATACGCAGTATTTT. This chain uses TRBV24-1 with TRBJ2-3; 10 nucleotides agree with TRBD2. CDR1 KGHDR and CDR2 SFDVKD come from the germline V gene. V shed 4 bases, J shed 6 bases, and the junction held 15 bases outside the gene matches. This CDR3 region has 18 residues.

This clone was recorded only once. This chain connects TRBV3-1 (or the pseudogene TRBV3-2) to TRBJ2-1, with D maybe TRBD2 (6 bases). The CDR3 is 14 residues long. From germline, CDR1 is LGHDT and CDR2 YNNKEL (reference sequence). V lost 3 bases and J 10 bases, leaving 16 bases between the germline ends. In DNA form, the CDR3 reads TGTGCCAGCAGCCAGACTAAGTTTGCGGGGGAGCAGTTCTTC. It specifies CASSQTKFAGEQFF.

This clone was observed a single time. The V and J genes are TRBV6-4 and TRBJ2-7; possibly TRBD1 or TRBD2 for D (5 bases each). Germline V gene lookup returns CDR1 MRHNA and CDR2 SNTAGT. The CDR3 has 16 amino acids. V lost 2 bases and J 4 bases, leaving 18 bases between the germline ends. CDR3 residues: CASSDPLEGPRYEQYF. CDR3 bases: TGTGCCAGCAGTGACCCATTAGAGGGGCCCCGATACGAGCAGTACTTC.

This clone was seen only once. V gene TRBV6-2 or TRBV6-3 combines with J gene TRBJ2-7; 13 positions match TRBD2. This CDR3 region has 16 residues. The V gene end was trimmed by 6 bases and the J gene end by 4 bases; junction bases not matched to a gene: 9. Germline CDR1 MNHEY, CDR2 SVGEGT. CDR3 protein: CASSPTSGGAVYEQYF. The CDR3 DNA sequence: TGTGCCAGCAGCCCTACTAGCGGGGGGGCTGTATACGAGCAGTACTTC.

The J gene is TRBJ2-5, the V gene TRBV7-2; TRBD2 agrees at 12 bases. After removal of 2 bases from V and 5 bases from J, the junction contained 12 bases not matched to a gene. Germline assignment: CDR1 SGHTA and CDR2 FQGNSA. CDR3 length: 18 residues. CDR3 protein: CASSLRASGGALEETQYF. The DNA for the CDR3 is TGTGCCAGCAGCTTACGTGCTAGCGGGGGGGCCCTAGAGGAGACCCAGTACTTC. The full variable domain, rest sourced from reference TRBV7-2 and TRBJ2-5, is GAGVSQSPSNKVTEKGKDVELRCDPISGHTALYWYRQSLGQGLEFLIYFQGNSAPDKSGLPSDRFSAERTGGSVSTLTIQRTQQEDSAVYLCASSLRASGGALEETQYFGPGTRLLVL.

This sequence joins TRBV21-1 and TRBJ2-3; the table calls TRBD2, which could not be checked here. TRBV21-1 is deemed a pseudogene. This CDR3 has 14 residues. CDR3 amino acids: CASSPRGSTDTQYF. CDR3 bases: TGTGCTAGCAGCCCCAGAGGGAGCACAGATACGCAGTATTTT.

The chain links TRBV30 to TRBJ1-1; TRBD1 matches at 9 bases. J was trimmed by 5 bases and V by 4 bases; bases with no gene match: 14. The CDR3 has 16 amino acids. Germline loops: CDR1 GTSNPN, CDR2 SVGIG (reference sequence). CDR3 region: CAWIMGTGLSRTEAFF. CDR3 nucleotide sequence: TGTGCCTGGATCATGGGGACAGGGTTATCTCGGACTGAAGCTTTCTTT.

The CDR3 here is CASSTGSSYNEQFF. CDR3 DNA sequence: TGTGCCAGTTCAACAGGGAGCTCCTACAATGAGCAGTTCTTC. V usage is TRBV19 and J usage is TRBJ2-1; a possible D gene is TRBD1 (6 bases). In germline, CDR1 is LNHDA, CDR2 SQIVND (reference sequence). Trimming shortened V by 8 bases and J by 0 bases, and 11 bases separated the two germline ends. CDR3 size: 14 residues.

This clone was found once. The V and J genes are TRBV6-5 and TRBJ1-4, with D perhaps TRBD1 (5 bases). CDR1 is MNHEY, CDR2 SVGAGI, per germline. Trimming stripped 4 bases from V and 6 bases from J, with 12 bases between. CDR3 size: 14 residues. CDR3 nucleotide sequence: TGTGCCAGCAGTTCCGATGGGGGTGATGAAAAACTGTTTTTT. This translates into CASSSDGGDEKLFF.

The chain recombines TRBV2 with TRBJ1-5, with D tentatively TRBD1 (5 bases). Per the germline V gene, CDR1 is SNHLY and CDR2 is FYNNEI. The CDR3 has 16 residues. The ends were cut back, 0 bases at V and 9 bases at J, with 18 bases in the middle. As DNA, the CDR3 is TGTGCCAGCAGTGAAGCTATGGGCGGGGTCGGGGGGCCCCAGCATTTT. Translated, it gives CASSEAMGGVGGPQHF.

This clone was seen a few times. The chain has TRBV12-3 or TRBV12-4 and TRBJ2-2; the D gene could be TRBD1 or TRBD2 (5 bases each). This CDR3 has 13 residues. The V end was cut by 11 bases, the J end by 0 bases, with 10 bases between. The CDR3 protein is CAEGNANTGELFF. CDR3 DNA: TGTGCCGAGGGGAACGCGAACACCGGGGAGCTGTTTTTT.

This chain joins TRBV5-1 and TRBJ2-2; maybe TRBD1 (6 bases). Germline assignment: CDR1 SGHRS and CDR2 YFSETQ. V was trimmed by 0 bases and J by 2 bases, leaving 11 bases between them. The length of the CDR3 is 16 residues. The CDR3 loop is CASSLETGINTGELFF. For the CDR3, the DNA is TGCGCCAGCAGCTTGGAGACAGGAATCAACACCGGGGAGCTGTTTTTT.

The CDR3, as DNA: TGTGCCAGCAGCTTCATCCCGGGACAGGGAAACTACGAGCAGTACTTC. Protein: CASSFIPGQGNYEQYF. The chain employs TRBV5-6 and TRBJ2-7; 9 bases are shared with TRBD1. Trimming at V came to 2 bases and at J to 3 bases, leaving 9 bases not matched to a gene. Per the germline V gene, CDR1 is SGHDT and CDR2 is YYEEEE. There are 16 residues in the CDR3.

Worth noting for this clone: Sequence at one end of the junction differs from germline and may be a read error. The chain carries TRBV7-3 and TRBJ1-3; D call uncertain. Per the germline V gene, CDR1 is SGHTA and CDR2 is FQGTGA. This CDR3 contains 16 residues. This CDR3 reads CTSSLNPRTSGNTIYF. In DNA, the CDR3 is TGTACCAGCAGCTTAAATCCCCGGACTTCTGGAAACACCATATATTTT.

J is TRBJ1-4 and V is TRBV5-1; no clear D. V lost 0 bases, J lost 0 bases, and 9 bases lay in between. CDR3 length equals 16 residues. The germline CDR1 and CDR2 sequences are SGHRS and YFSETQ. CDR3 in DNA: TGCGCCAGCAGCTTGGTCCAGATTCCAACTAATGAAAAACTGTTTTTT. Translation: CASSLVQIPTNEKLFF.

V is TRBV7-9 and J is TRBJ2-7, with 8 bases that match TRBD2. With V trimmed by 5 bases and J by 0 bases, 6 bases remained unmatched. CDR1 is SEHNR and CDR2 is FQNEAQ in the germline V gene (reference sequence). The CDR3 loop spans 15 amino acids. The CDR3 is CASSTGLAYSYEQYV. As DNA, the CDR3 is TGTGCCAGCAGCACCGGACTAGCCTACTCCTACGAGCAGTACGTC.

The gene calls are TRBV9 and TRBJ2-3, with 8 bases matching TRBD2. Germline lookup yields CDR1 SGDLS and CDR2 YYNGEE. The CDR3 runs 16 residues. After removal of 6 bases from V and 0 bases from J, the junction contained 9 bases not matched to a gene. CDR3 loop: CASTPTSGISTDTQYF. CDR3 DNA sequence: TGTGCCAGCACCCCTACTAGCGGAATTAGCACAGATACGCAGTATTTT.